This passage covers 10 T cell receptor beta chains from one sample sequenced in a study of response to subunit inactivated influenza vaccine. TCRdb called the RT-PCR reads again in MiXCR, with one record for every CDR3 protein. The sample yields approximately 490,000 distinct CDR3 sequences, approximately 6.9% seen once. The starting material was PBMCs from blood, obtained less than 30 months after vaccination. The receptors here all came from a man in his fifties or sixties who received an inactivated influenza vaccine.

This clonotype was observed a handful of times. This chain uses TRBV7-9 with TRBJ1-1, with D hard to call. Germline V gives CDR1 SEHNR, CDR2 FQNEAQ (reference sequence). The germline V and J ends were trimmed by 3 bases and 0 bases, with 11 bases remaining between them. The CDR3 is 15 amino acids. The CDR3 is CASSFDGDLNTEAFF. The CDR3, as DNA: TGTGCCAGCAGCTTCGACGGTGACCTGAACACTGAAGCTTTCTTT.

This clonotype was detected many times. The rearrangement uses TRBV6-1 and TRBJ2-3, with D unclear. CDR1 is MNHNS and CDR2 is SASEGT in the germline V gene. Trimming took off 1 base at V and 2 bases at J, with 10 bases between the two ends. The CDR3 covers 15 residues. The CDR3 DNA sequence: TGTGCCAGCAGTGAAGTCCGAAGCCTCACAGATACGCAGTATTTT. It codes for CASSEVRSLTDTQYF.

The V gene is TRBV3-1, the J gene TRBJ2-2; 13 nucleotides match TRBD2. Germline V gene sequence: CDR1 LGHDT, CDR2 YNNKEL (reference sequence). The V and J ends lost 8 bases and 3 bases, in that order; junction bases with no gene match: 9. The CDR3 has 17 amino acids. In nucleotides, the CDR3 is TGTGCCAGCCGTCCACTAGCGGGAGGGCCGGACACCGGGGAGCTGTTTTTT. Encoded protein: CASRPLAGGPDTGELFF. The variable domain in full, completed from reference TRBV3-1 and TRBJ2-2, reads DTAVSQTPKYLVTQMGNDKSIKCEQNLGHDTMYWYKQDSKKFLKIMFSYNNKELIINETVPNRFSPKSPDKAHLNLHINSLELGDSAVYFCASRPLAGGPDTGELFFGEGSRLTVL.

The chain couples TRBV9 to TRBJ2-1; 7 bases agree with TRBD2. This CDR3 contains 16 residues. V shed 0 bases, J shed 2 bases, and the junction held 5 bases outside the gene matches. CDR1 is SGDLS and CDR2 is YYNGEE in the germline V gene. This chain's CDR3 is CASSVGLAETYNEQFF. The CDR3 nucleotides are TGTGCCAGCAGCGTAGGGCTAGCGGAAACCTACAATGAGCAGTTCTTC.

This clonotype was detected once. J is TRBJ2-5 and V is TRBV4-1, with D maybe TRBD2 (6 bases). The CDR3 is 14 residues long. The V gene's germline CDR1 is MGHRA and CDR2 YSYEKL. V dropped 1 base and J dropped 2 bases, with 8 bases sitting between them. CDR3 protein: CASSQADYQETQYF. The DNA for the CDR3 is TGCGCCAGCAGCCAAGCGGACTATCAAGAGACCCAGTACTTC.

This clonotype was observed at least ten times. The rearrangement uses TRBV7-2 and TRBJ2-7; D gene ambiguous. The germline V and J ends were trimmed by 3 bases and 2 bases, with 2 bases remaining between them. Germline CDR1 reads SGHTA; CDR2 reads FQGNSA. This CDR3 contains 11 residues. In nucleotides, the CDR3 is TGTGCCAGCAGCTTCGCCTACGAGCAGTACTTC. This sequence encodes CASSFAYEQYF.

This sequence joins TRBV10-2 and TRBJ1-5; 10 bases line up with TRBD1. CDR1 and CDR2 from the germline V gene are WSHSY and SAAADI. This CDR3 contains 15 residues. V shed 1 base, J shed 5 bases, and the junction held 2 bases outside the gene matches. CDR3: CASSELGQGHQPQHF. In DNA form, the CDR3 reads TGCGCCAGCAGTGAGTTGGGACAGGGGCATCAGCCCCAGCATTTT.

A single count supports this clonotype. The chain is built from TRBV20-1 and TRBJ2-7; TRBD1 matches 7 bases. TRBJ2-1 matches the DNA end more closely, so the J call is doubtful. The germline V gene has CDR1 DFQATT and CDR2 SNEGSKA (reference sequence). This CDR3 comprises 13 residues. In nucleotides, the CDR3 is TGCAGTGCTCCCCGACAGGGTCCCTACGAGCAGTTCTTC. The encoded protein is CSAPRQGPYEQFF.

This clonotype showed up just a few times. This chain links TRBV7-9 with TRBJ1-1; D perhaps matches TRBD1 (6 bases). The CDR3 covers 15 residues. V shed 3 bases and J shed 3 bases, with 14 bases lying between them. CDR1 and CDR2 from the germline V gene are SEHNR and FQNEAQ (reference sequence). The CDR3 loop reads CASSFPQGYDTEAFF. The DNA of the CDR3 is TGTGCCAGCAGCTTTCCACAGGGATATGACACTGAAGCTTTCTTT.

CDR3: CSVAPRQQETQYF. The CDR3 DNA is TGCAGCGTTGCCCCTAGACAGCAAGAGACCCAGTACTTC. This rearrangement joins TRBV29-1 to TRBJ2-5; a possible D gene is TRBD1 (5 bases). The CDR3 is 13 residues long. Trimming removed 4 bases from V and 2 bases from J, with 11 bases in between. Germline lookup yields CDR1 SQVTM and CDR2 ANQGSEA.